One sample yielded the 30 T cell receptor beta chains listed below, sequenced in a study of T cells in Graves' hyperthyroidism and ophthalmopathy. TCR beta CDR3 region amplification was performed from RNA transcripts. Researchers ran a first-round RT-PCR on the TCR CDR3 using the HTBI primer set. TCRdb redid the calling of the multiplex PCR reads with MiXCR, one entry per CDR3 protein. The sample contains hundreds of thousands of distinct CDR3 sequences, less than 15% of which appear only once. Sequenced sample: blood. These receptors originate from a woman younger than 30 with Graves' hyperthyroidism.

The J gene is TRBJ2-1, the V gene TRBV15; D gene uncertain. CDR3 length equals 14 residues. The V and J ends lost 2 bases and 10 bases respectively, with 15 bases between them. Germline assignment: CDR1 LNHNV and CDR2 YYDKDF (reference sequence). In DNA, the CDR3 is TGTGCCACCAGCAGACAGGTCCTCGGGCGCGAGCAGTTCTTC. This encodes CATSRQVLGREQFF. The whole variable domain, filled in from reference TRBV15 and TRBJ2-1, reads DAMVIQNPRYQVTQFGKPVTLSCSQTLNHNVMYWYQQKSSQAPKLLFHYYDKDFNNEADTPDNFQSRRPNTSFCFLDIRSPGLGDTAMYLCATSRQVLGREQFFGPGTRLTVL.

The chain uses TRBV5-1 and TRBJ2-3, with D unclear. Trimming took 5 bases from V and 0 from J, leaving 10 bases between them. Germline V gene data show CDR1 as SGHRS and CDR2 as YFSETQ. The CDR3 is 14 amino acids. The CDR3 DNA follows: TGCGCCAGCAGGCGTCTACCTAGCACAGATACGCAGTATTTT. This translates into CASRRLPSTDTQYF.

This clonotype has a count of ten or more. V is TRBV2 and J is TRBJ2-7; 14 positions match TRBD2. Germline V gives CDR1 SNHLY, CDR2 FYNNEI. V trimming: 6 bases; J trimming: 1 base; junction bases outside the gene matches: 5. This CDR3 is built from 16 residues. CDR3 residues: CASRRGLAGDSYEQYF. As DNA, the CDR3 is TGTGCCAGCAGGAGGGGACTAGCGGGAGATTCCTACGAGCAGTACTTC.

This clonotype has only a few counts. The V gene is TRBV28, the J gene TRBJ1-3, with D unclear. The CDR3 totals 13 residues. Germline CDR1 is MDHEN and CDR2 is SYDVKM. Trimming took 4 bases from V and 2 from J, leaving 6 bases between them. For the CDR3, the DNA is TGTGCCAGCAGTTCGTCGCCTGGAAACACCATATATTTT. Its translation: CASSSSPGNTIYF.

This clonotype came up a few times. A much bigger clone sits one base away, suggesting this may be a read error. The V and J genes are TRBV7-6 and TRBJ1-6; 10 bases line up with TRBD1. CDR1 and CDR2 from the germline V gene are SGHVS and FNYEAQ. This CDR3 region has 16 residues. CDR3 sequence: CAGSLGMGTGDSPLHF. In DNA form, the CDR3 reads TGTGCCGGCAGCTTAGGAATGGGGACAGGGGATTCACCCCTCCACTTT.

The chain is built from TRBV20-1 and TRBJ1-3, with D unresolved. CDR1 and CDR2 from the germline V gene are DFQATT and SNEGSKA (reference sequence). The CDR3 has 17 residues. The germline V and J ends were trimmed by 0 bases and 0 bases, with 15 bases remaining between them. The CDR3 DNA follows: TGCAGTGCTAGAGATCCCGGAGATCAAAGCTCTGGAAACACCATATATTTT. The encoded protein is CSARDPGDQSSGNTIYF.

This clonotype was observed at least ten times. The V and J genes are TRBV7-8 and TRBJ2-7; 9 nucleotides align to TRBD2. Germline V lookup: CDR1 SGHVS, CDR2 FQNEAQ. The ends lost 6 bases at V and 4 bases at J; junction bases unmatched: 7. The CDR3 is 14 amino acids. The CDR3 loop reads CASRPSGTVYEQYF. The CDR3, as DNA: TGTGCCAGCAGGCCTAGCGGGACTGTTTACGAGCAGTACTTC.

The sample holds a few counts of this clonotype. This may stem from a read error, because a much larger clone lies one nucleotide away. The V and J genes are TRBV2 and TRBJ2-5; D may be TRBD1 (7 bases). The germline gives CDR1 SNHLY, CDR2 FYNNEI. The length of the CDR3 is 14 residues. The CDR3 DNA follows: TGTGCCACAGGAGGACAGGACTATACAGAGACCCAGCACTTC. This gives the protein CATGGQDYTETQHF.

The sample holds many counts of this clonotype. The V and J genes are TRBV15 and TRBJ2-7, with 7 bases matching TRBD1. Trimming removed 9 bases from V and 3 bases from J; junction bases left unmatched: 11. The CDR3 covers 14 residues. Germline loops: CDR1 LNHNV, CDR2 YYDKDF (reference sequence). CDR3 residues: CATRNRGSDYEQYF. CDR3 sequence (DNA): TGTGCCACTAGAAACAGGGGAAGCGACTACGAGCAGTACTTC.

This chain connects TRBV18 to TRBJ1-3; possible D gene TRBD1, 6 bases. V was clipped by 4 bases and J by 3 bases, with 16 bases between them. Germline V gives CDR1 KGHSH, CDR2 LQKENI. The CDR3 sequence is 16 residues long. In DNA form, the CDR3 reads TGTGCCAGCTCACTCTCCGGCGGACAGAGTGGAAACACCATATATTTT. The encoded protein is CASSLSGGQSGNTIYF. Combining the CDR3 with reference TRBV18 and TRBJ1-3 gives the whole variable domain NAGVMQNPRHLVRRRGQEARLRCSPMKGHSHVYWYRQLPEEGLKFMVYLQKENIIDESGMPKERFSAEFPKEGPSILRIQQVVRGDSAAYFCASSLSGGQSGNTIYFGEGSWLTVV.

The V call is TRBV30, the J call TRBJ2-7; D uncertain. The CDR3 length is 12 residues. Per germline, CDR1 GTSNPN and CDR2 SVGIG (reference sequence). Trimming pared 1 base from V and 5 bases from J, leaving 9 bases between. The CDR3 loop is CAWSESYNEQYF. The CDR3 bases are TGTGCCTGGAGTGAGTCTTACAACGAGCAGTACTTC.

Turning to this clonotype: A read error may be the cause here, since a much bigger clone is one base away. This sequence joins TRBV28 and TRBJ1-6; TRBD1 matches at 8 bases. Per germline, CDR1 MDHEN and CDR2 SYDVKM. The V and J ends lost 8 bases and 5 bases, in that order; junction bases with no gene match: 8. CDR3 length equals 15 residues. The CDR3 protein is CASGIDRGHNSPLHF. The CDR3 nucleotides read TGTGCCAGCGGTATTGACAGGGGACATAATTCACCCCTCCACTTT.

This clonotype was counted only a few times. This chain links TRBV20-1 with TRBJ1-6, with D hard to call. Germline V gene sequence: CDR1 DFQATT, CDR2 SNEGSKA (reference sequence). The CDR3 spans 15 residues. The V end was cut by 0 bases, the J end by 1 base, with 7 bases between. The CDR3: CSARDDESYNSPLHF. CDR3 sequence (DNA): TGCAGTGCTAGAGATGATGAGTCCTATAATTCACCCCTCCACTTT.

This clonotype was recorded many times. The chain has TRBV7-2 and TRBJ1-1; 7 bases fit TRBD1. This CDR3 spans 14 amino acids. V trimming: 3 bases; J trimming: 10 bases; junction bases outside the gene matches: 11. The germline V gene has CDR1 SGHTA and CDR2 FQGNSA. The CDR3 nucleotides are TGTGCCAGCAGCTTTCAGGAGGGGGCTGGTGTAGCTTTCTTT. As protein: CASSFQEGAGVAFF.

This clonotype was counted many times. The gene calls are TRBV6-5 and TRBJ1-1; 7 bases agree with TRBD1. J gave up 0 bases and V 2 bases, and 9 bases lay outside the gene matches. Germline-derived CDR1 and CDR2 are MNHEY and SVGAGI. The CDR3 is made up of 17 amino acids. CDR3 residues: CASSYVSRGQMNTEAFF. The CDR3 coding sequence is TGTGCCAGCAGTTACGTGTCCCGGGGACAGATGAACACTGAAGCTTTCTTT.

This clonotype was recorded many times. The genes are TRBV30 and TRBJ2-1; 9 nucleotides match TRBD2. Germline CDR1 GTSNPN, CDR2 SVGIG (reference sequence). The ends lost 2 bases at V and 4 bases at J; junction bases unmatched: 3. This CDR3 region has 14 residues. The CDR3 reads CAWSRGGGYNEQFF. The CDR3 DNA sequence: TGTGCCTGGAGTCGCGGGGGGGGGTACAATGAGCAGTTCTTC.

This clonotype was recorded a few times. This could be a read error, since a much larger clone is one nucleotide away. The chain combines TRBV7-2 with TRBJ1-1, with D unresolved. Germline CDR1 is SGHTA and CDR2 is FQGNSA. The CDR3 is 13 residues long. The chain's CDR3 is CASSRAGNTEASF. The CDR3 DNA is TGTGCCAGCAGTCGAGCCGGGAACACTGAAGCTTCCTTT.

This clonotype was seen at least ten times. V usage is TRBV7-9 and J usage is TRBJ2-5, with 10 bases identical to TRBD2. V lost 1 base and J lost 5; bases outside the gene matches: 10. Germline V lookup: CDR1 SEHNR, CDR2 FQNEAQ (reference sequence). The CDR3 extends over 17 amino acids. CDR3 nucleotide sequence: TGTGCCAGCAGCTTAGGCTCGAGCGGGAGGGCCGGGGAGACCCAGTACTTC. It translates to CASSLGSSGRAGETQYF.

This clonotype was counted a few times. This rearrangement joins TRBV6-1 to TRBJ2-3; the D call may be TRBD1 or TRBD2 (6 bases each). CDR1 MNHNS and CDR2 SASEGT come from the germline V gene. Trimming cost V 9 bases and J 0 bases, with 19 bases left between them. The CDR3 runs to 16 residues. CDR3 protein: CASFYSGDSSTDTQYF. DNA of the CDR3: TGTGCCAGTTTCTATTCAGGGGACTCTAGCACAGATACGCAGTATTTT.

A word on this clonotype: This clone may be a read error of a much larger clone one base away. V is TRBV18 and J is TRBJ1-5; D call uncertain. Germline CDR1 reads KGHSH; CDR2 reads LQKENI. The CDR3 is made up of 15 amino acids. CDR3 sequence reads: CASPPPGSFNQPQHF. The CDR3 bases are TGTGCCAGCCCACCACCAGGCAGCTTCAATCAGCCCCAGCATTTT.

The sample holds a few counts of this clonotype. The rearrangement uses TRBV27 and TRBJ1-2; maybe TRBD1 (5 bases). This CDR3 spans 14 amino acids. V dropped 3 bases and J dropped 8 bases, with 16 bases sitting between them. Germline V gene lookup returns CDR1 MNHEY and CDR2 SMNVEV (reference sequence). DNA of the CDR3: TGTGCCAGCAGTTTCGCCCAGGGCAGGGAAGGCTACACCTTC. Amino acids: CASSFAQGREGYTF.

This clonotype occurred many times. The chain links TRBV7-8 to TRBJ2-7; 14 bases align to TRBD2. Germline assignment: CDR1 SGHVS and CDR2 FQNEAQ. V gave up 2 bases and J gave up 4 bases; unmatched junction bases: 4. CDR3 length: 16 residues. The CDR3 coding sequence is TGTGCCAGCAGCTTATCCGGACTAGCGGGGGGTTACGAGCAGTACTTC. This sequence encodes CASSLSGLAGGYEQYF.

This clonotype was counted a few times. This chain uses TRBV20-1 with TRBJ1-1; D is uncertain. The CDR3 runs to 14 residues. V was pared by 5 bases and J by 1 base, with 14 bases between. CDR1 and CDR2 (germline): DFQATT, SNEGSKA (reference sequence). CDR3 DNA: TGCAGTGCTCGATTCCTGATCCGGAACACTGAAGCTTTCTTT. Translated: CSARFLIRNTEAFF.

This clonotype was detected many times. The chain is built from TRBV2 and TRBJ2-5; D is unclear. Germline CDR1 and CDR2: SNHLY and FYNNEI. This CDR3 has 14 amino acids. The ends were cut back, 4 bases at V and 5 bases at J, with 14 bases in the middle. CDR3 DNA sequence: TGTGCCAGCAGTGGACAAGGCTTAATGGAGACCCAGTACTTC. Translated: CASSGQGLMETQYF.

On this clonotype itself: This could be a read error, since a much larger clone is one nucleotide away. The CDR3 does not end in the conserved phenylalanine or tryptophan, so this is likely a read error. This chain connects TRBV6-1 to TRBJ2-3; TRBD2 agrees at 9 bases. V dropped 6 bases and J dropped 2; count of bases not matched to a gene: 6. Germline CDR1 is MNHNS and CDR2 is SASEGT. This CDR3 is 15 amino acids long. The CDR3 protein is CASSPGTSTTDTQYL. Written as DNA, the CDR3 is TGTGCCAGCAGCCCCGGGACTAGCACCACAGATACGCAGTATCTT.

This clonotype was seen many times. The chain combines TRBV10-3 with TRBJ2-5; D is unresolved. This CDR3 spans 13 amino acids. The V gene's germline CDR1 is ENHRY and CDR2 SYGVKD. V gave up 3 bases and J gave up 4 bases, with 9 bases separating them. As DNA, the CDR3 is TGTGCCATCAGTGACTGGCTCTCAGAGACCCAGTACTTC. This gives the protein CAISDWLSETQYF.

This clonotype was seen repeatedly, ten times or more. The V and J genes are TRBV10-3 and TRBJ2-1; 12 bases map to TRBD2. Looked up from germline, CDR1 is ENHRY and CDR2 is SYGVKD. The CDR3 runs 20 residues. The V gene end was trimmed by 3 bases and the J gene end by 5 bases; junction bases not matched to a gene: 17. CDR3: CAISDRLAGGPTSTHNEQFF. CDR3 nucleotide sequence: TGTGCCATCAGTGACCGGCTAGCGGGAGGGCCAACGAGCACACACAATGAGCAGTTCTTC.

This clonotype was picked up one time. This may arise from a read error, as a much more abundant clone is one base away. The chain has TRBV27 and TRBJ2-1; 8 bases are shared with TRBD2. The ends lost 11 bases at V and 6 bases at J; junction bases unmatched: 9. CDR3 length: 13 residues. Germline V gene data show CDR1 as MNHEY and CDR2 as SMNVEV (reference sequence). The CDR3 region is CAAPGGRGNEQFF. The CDR3 DNA is TGTGCCGCTCCGGGGGGGCGTGGCAATGAGCAGTTCTTC.

A few counts support this clonotype. The chain is built from TRBV20-1 and TRBJ2-7; TRBD1 might be the D (5 bases). Germline V gives CDR1 DFQATT, CDR2 SNEGSKA (reference sequence). Trimming stripped 5 bases from V and 1 base from J, with 12 bases between. This CDR3 comprises 13 residues. CDR3 DNA: TGCAGTGCTTCGGACACCATTTCCTACGAGCAGTACTTC. Amino acids: CSASDTISYEQYF.

This clonotype was picked up many times. The rearrangement uses TRBV7-2 and TRBJ2-7; TRBD1 aligns across 10 bases. V was pared by 5 bases and J by 3 bases, with 4 bases of the junction left unmatched. The germline V gene encodes CDR1 SGHTA and CDR2 FQGNSA. The CDR3 is 14 amino acids. The CDR3 sequence: CASSVDRGHYEQYF. The DNA for the CDR3 is TGTGCCAGCAGCGTCGACAGGGGGCACTACGAGCAGTACTTC.